Shown below are 11 T cell receptor beta chains from a single sample sequenced in a study of blood T cell repertoires in COVID-19. Some clones are missing from TCRdb's copy, which holds only in-frame ones; the method was immunoSEQ multiplex PCR. This sample has approximately 120,000 clones; 75% to 85% occur once, and the top ten carry around 20%. Sequenced material: peripheral blood. The receptors stem from a man older than 75 with acute or convalescent COVID-19.

The V gene is TRBV18, the J gene TRBJ1-1; the match to TRBD1 covers 10 bases. CDR1 and CDR2 (germline): KGHSH, LQKENI. V shed 4 bases and J 1 base; nucleotides not matched to a gene: 12. The CDR3 loop spans 18 amino acids. CDR3 sequence reads: CASSLFVLGQGTNTEAFF. CDR3 DNA sequence: TGTGCCAGCTCACTCTTCGTTTTGGGACAGGGGACGAACACTGAAGCTTTCTTT.

The rearrangement uses TRBV29-1 and TRBJ1-5, with TRBD1 identical over 8 bases. Germline CDR1 reads SQVTM; CDR2 reads ANQGSEA. CDR3 size: 16 residues. V shed 0 bases, J shed 1 base, and the junction held 5 bases outside the gene matches. For the CDR3, the DNA is TGCAGCGTTGAAGACCCGACAGGGGAGAGCAATCAGCCCCAGCATTTT. Translation gives CSVEDPTGESNQPQHF. Using reference TRBV29-1 and TRBJ1-5 for the parts outside the CDR3, the full variable domain is SAVISQKPSRDICQRGTSLTIQCQVDSQVTMMFWYRQQPGQSLTLIATANQGSEATYESGFVIDKFPISRPNLTFSTLTVSNMSPEDSSIYLCSVEDPTGESNQPQHFGDGTRLSIL.

The chain recombines TRBV19 with TRBJ1-5, with 7 bases lining up with TRBD1. Trimming took 6 bases from V and 2 from J; bases not matched to a gene: 10. Germline values: CDR1 LNHDA, CDR2 SQIVND (reference sequence). The CDR3 length is 16 residues. In nucleotides, the CDR3 is TGTGCCAGTAGAACAGGGGCGCAAAGTCGCAATCAGCCCCAGCATTTT. Its protein product is CASRTGAQSRNQPQHF.

The chain combines TRBV7-8 with TRBJ2-2; TRBD1 matches 7 bases. From germline, CDR1 is SGHVS and CDR2 FQNEAQ. The CDR3 is made up of 16 amino acids. The V gene end was trimmed by 6 bases and the J gene end by 2 bases; junction bases not matched to a gene: 9. In nucleotides, the CDR3 is TGTGCCAGCAGGTTCTCCGGGACAGTAAACACCGGGGAGCTGTTTTTT. This translates into CASRFSGTVNTGELFF. Drawing the rest from reference TRBV7-8 and TRBJ2-2, the complete variable domain is GAGVSQSPRYKVAKRGQDVALRCDPISGHVSLFWYQQALGQGPEFLTYFQNEAQLDKSGLPSDRFFAERPEGSVSTLKIQRTQQEDSAVYLCASRFSGTVNTGELFFGEGSRLTVL.

The V call is TRBV10-2, the J call TRBJ2-1, with 7 bases aligning to TRBD1. This CDR3 is 16 amino acids long. J lost 4 bases, V lost 2 bases, and 8 bases had no gene match. Per the germline V gene, CDR1 is WSHSY and CDR2 is SAAADI. This chain's CDR3 is CASSERRQGIYNEQFF. CDR3 DNA sequence: TGCGCCAGCAGTGAGAGGAGACAGGGAATATACAATGAGCAGTTCTTC.

CDR3: CASNRRAGSPTDTQYF. For the CDR3, the DNA is TGTGCCAGCAACCGGCGTGCGGGGTCCCCCACAGATACGCAGTATTTT. The chain carries TRBV27 and TRBJ2-3, with D possibly matching TRBD2 (6 bases). CDR3 size: 16 residues. Between the trimmed V and J ends, which lost 7 bases and 2 bases, there was a span of 19 bases. CDR1 is MNHEY and CDR2 is SMNVEV in the germline V gene (reference sequence).

The CDR3 nucleotides are TGTGCCAGCAGCTTAGTAGGGGGGGTCACCGGGGAGCTGTTTTTT. Translating gives CASSLVGGVTGELFF. The chain employs TRBV11-2 and TRBJ2-2, with D perhaps TRBD2 (7 bases). Trimming stripped 1 base from V and 4 bases from J, with 10 bases between. Germline assignment: CDR1 SGHAT and CDR2 FQNNGV. The CDR3 loop spans 15 amino acids.

The genes are TRBV2 and TRBJ1-6, with 9 positions matching TRBD1. In germline, CDR1 is SNHLY, CDR2 FYNNEI. CDR3 length: 14 residues. J gave up 7 bases and V 4 bases, and 2 bases lay outside the gene matches. CDR3 sequence: CASSGDRVNSPLHF. DNA of the CDR3: TGTGCCAGCAGTGGGGACAGGGTCAATTCACCCCTCCACTTT.

This clone was seen only a few times. The V call is TRBV30, the J call TRBJ2-5, with 7 bases identical to TRBD1. This CDR3 comprises 13 residues. Germline lookup yields CDR1 GTSNPN and CDR2 SVGIG (reference sequence). V lost 8 bases and J lost 4; bases outside the gene matches: 10. The CDR3 region is CAGSTGLVETQYF. The DNA of the CDR3 is TGTGCCGGCTCGACAGGGCTAGTAGAGACCCAGTACTTC.

This clone has a handful of counts. The CDR3 loop reads CASSFTQETEAFF. The DNA for the CDR3 is TGTGCCAGCAGCTTTACTCAAGAAACTGAAGCTTTCTTT. The chain recombines TRBV7-9 with TRBJ1-1, with D unclear. V was pared by 3 bases and J by 5 bases, with 10 bases between. The CDR3 totals 13 residues. Germline CDR1 and CDR2: SEHNR and FQNEAQ (reference sequence).

The chain uses TRBV10-2 and TRBJ2-1; possible D gene TRBD2, 5 bases. Trimming took 3 bases from V and 7 from J, leaving 10 bases between them. The germline V gene encodes CDR1 WSHSY and CDR2 SAAADI. The CDR3 sequence is 13 residues long. CDR3: CASSDRGSNEQFF. CDR3 nucleotide sequence: TGCGCCAGCAGTGACCGGGGTTCGAATGAGCAGTTCTTC.